These T cell receptor beta chains were read from a single sample in a study of control samples from healthy donors and cancer patients. Some clones are missing from TCRdb's copy, which holds only in-frame ones; the method was immunoSEQ multiplex PCR. The sample lists roughly 150,000 clones; roughly 92% were seen once. Sequences were obtained from blood. Source of these receptors: a woman younger than 45 in good health. Both conserved end residues are part of each CDR3. Fields, in order: D gene, J gene, clone size, V gene, CDR3 DNA, CDR3 protein. D genes are given only for firm matches. Only some rows state a clone size, as once, few, many or a class for expanded clones.

- | TRBJ2-6 | - | TRBV5-6 | TGTGCCAGCACCCTGGGGGGCGGGACATCTGGGGCCAACGTCCTGACTTTC | CASTLGGGTSGANVLTF
TRBD1 | TRBJ2-7 | - | TRBV29-1 | TGCAGCGTTGAAGATGGTGGACAGGCCGGCTACGAGCAGTACTTC | CSVEDGGQAGYEQYF
- | TRBJ1-2 | - | TRBV7-8 | TGTGCCAGCAGCCCACTTACAGAGGACTATGGCTACACCTTC | CASSPLTEDYGYTF
TRBD1 | TRBJ2-3 | - | TRBV11-1 | TGTGCCAGCAGCCGTCACGGACAGGGAACAGATACGCAGTATTTT | CASSRHGQGTDTQYF
- | TRBJ1-6 | few | TRBV6-6 | TGTGCCAGCGGGACGGGGCCAAATTCACCCCTCCACTTT | CASGTGPNSPLHF
- | TRBJ2-3 | - | TRBV10-1 | TGCGCCAGTCGTGGACGTGCGGGTTCTGTCCCCACAGATACGCAGTATTTT | CASRGRAGSVPTDTQYF
TRBD1 | TRBJ1-4 | - | TRBV5-1 | TGCGCCAGCAGCTTGGCTCAGGGGGCTAATGAAAAACTGTTTTTT | CASSLAQGANEKLFF
TRBD2 | TRBJ2-7 | few | TRBV24-1 | TGTGCCACCAGTGGGTTCCTAGCGGGTGAATCCTACGAGCAGTACTTC | CATSGFLAGESYEQYF
- | TRBJ1-1 | - | TRBV7-9 | TGTGCCAGCAGCTTAGCGCAGGGGATGGACACTGAAGCTTTCTTT | CASSLAQGMDTEAFF
- | TRBJ2-7 | - | TRBV15 | TGTGCCACCAGCAGAGATGCCCCAGGATCCGAGCAGTACTTC | CATSRDAPGSEQYF
TRBD1 | TRBJ1-5 | - | TRBV27 | TGTGCCAGCAGAGGGGACAGGGGGGACAATCAGCCCCAGCATTTT | CASRGDRGDNQPQHF
- | TRBJ2-5 | - | TRBV18 | TGTGCCAGCTCACCACCACAGGGCAGGGAGACCCAGTACTTC | CASSPPQGRETQYF
TRBD1 | TRBJ2-5 | - | TRBV18 | TGTGCCAGCTCACCACCGGGACAGTCTGAGACCCAGTACTTC | CASSPPGQSETQYF
- | TRBJ2-7 | - | TRBV11-2 | TGTGCCAGCAGCCAATATTACGAGCAGTACTTC | CASSQYYEQYF
- | TRBJ1-5 | - | TRBV2 | TGTGCCAGCAGTGAAGCGGTCCGGAGTTATAGCAATCAGCCCCAGCATTTT | CASSEAVRSYSNQPQHF
TRBD1 | TRBJ2-7 | - | TRBV12-3/TRBV12-4 | TGTGCCAGCAGCGAGGGACAGCCCTACGAGCAGTACTTC | CASSEGQPYEQYF
- | TRBJ2-6 | - | TRBV3-1/TRBV3-2 | TGTGCCAGCAGCCAAGTAGCGACCGGGGCCAACGTCCTGACTTTC | CASSQVATGANVLTF
TRBD2 | TRBJ2-1 | - | TRBV29-1 | TGCAGCGTCGGTCGGACTAGCGGGAGCGTCAGGAATGAGCAGTTCTTC | CSVGRTSGSVRNEQFF
- | TRBJ2-2 | - | TRBV2 | TGTGCCAGCAGTGAGTATGTAGGCCTGAACACCGGGGAGCTGTTTTTT | CASSEYVGLNTGELFF
- | TRBJ1-1 | - | TRBV10-3 | TGTGCCATCAGTGATTCGGAGGAGAGCACTGAAGCTTTCTTT | CAISDSEESTEAFF
- | TRBJ2-1 | - | TRBV6-2/TRBV6-3 | TGTGCCAGCAGTTGGGGAGGGGGGAATGAGCAGTTCTTC | CASSWGGGNEQFF
TRBD1 | TRBJ1-6 | - | TRBV4-2 | TGTGCCAGCAGCCAAGTGACAGGGGGCCTAAATAATTCACCCCTCCACTTT | CASSQVTGGLNNSPLHF
- | TRBJ2-2 | - | TRBV27 | TGTGCCAGCCAACCCGGGGCGAACACCGGGGAGCTGTTTTTT | CASQPGANTGELFF
- | TRBJ2-4 | - | TRBV5-6 | TGTGCCAGCAGTTGGCGGGGAGCCCTAGCCAAAAACATTCAGTACTTC | CASSWRGALAKNIQYF
- | TRBJ2-7 | - | TRBV5-6 | TGTGCCAGCAGCTCGAAGGGGAAGGGATGGGAGGACTACGAGCAGTACTTC | CASSSKGKGWEDYEQYF
TRBD1 | TRBJ1-3 | once | TRBV2 | TGTGCCAGCAGTCCCGGGACAGGGGTTGGAAACACCATATATTTT | CASSPGTGVGNTIYF
- | TRBJ2-7 | few | TRBV15 | TGTGCCACCAGCAGAGGTGTGCGCTACGAGCAGTACTTC | CATSRGVRYEQYF
- | TRBJ2-7 | once | TRBV10-3 | TGTGCCATCAGCCCGTCGTCTAACGAGCAGTACTTC | CAISPSSNEQYF
- | TRBJ1-5 | once | TRBV28 | TGTGCCAGCAGTTTTGGTAGGTATACCCCGGCGCTGAGGGATCAGCCCCAGCATTTT | CASSFGRYTPALRDQPQHF
TRBD2 | TRBJ2-7 | - | TRBV4-2 | TGTGCCAGCAGCCCCCCTAGCGGGCCCGCCGAGCAGTACTTC | CASSPPSGPAEQYF
- | TRBJ1-3 | once | TRBV7-3 | TGTGCCAGCAGCAGCGGACAGGGAAACACCATATATTTT | CASSSGQGNTIYF
- | TRBJ1-6 | - | TRBV6-2/TRBV6-3 | TGTGCCAGCAGTTACTCGAGGGACATCCGACAGTCACCCCTCCACTTT | CASSYSRDIRQSPLHF
- | TRBJ1-4 | - | TRBV6-5 | TGTGCCAGCAGTCCCAGTTTAACTAATGAAAAACTGTTTTTT | CASSPSLTNEKLFF
- | TRBJ2-4 | - | TRBV29-1 | TGCAGCGTTGTTTTGAGGGCCGGAAACATTCAGTACTTC | CSVVLRAGNIQYF
- | TRBJ1-1 | - | TRBV3-1/TRBV3-2 | TGTGCCAGCAGCCAAGCAGGGACGTCCTACACTGAAGCTTTCTTT | CASSQAGTSYTEAFF
- | TRBJ1-2 | once | TRBV6-5 | TGTGCCAGCAGTTCGGACACCACTAACTATGGCTACACCTTC | CASSSDTTNYGYTF
- | TRBJ1-4 | - | TRBV6-4 | TGTGCCAGCAGTACTCCACGGGACGGAGAAAATGAAAAACTGTTTTTT | CASSTPRDGENEKLFF
TRBD2 | TRBJ2-7 | - | TRBV18 | TGTGCCAGCTCACCTTTCAATGCGGGAGGGAACTCCTACGAGCAGTACTTC | CASSPFNAGGNSYEQYF
- | TRBJ1-2 | - | TRBV10-1 | TGCGCCAGCAGTGAGTTCAGGGTAAGGGGCTATGGCTACACCTTC | CASSEFRVRGYGYTF
- | TRBJ2-7 | - | TRBV5-1 | TGCGCCAGCAGCTTGTTGGGGAACGAGCAGTACTTC | CASSLLGNEQYF
- | TRBJ2-7 | - | TRBV6-6 | TGTGCCAGCAGTTACGACGGTAGCTACGAGCAGTACTTC | CASSYDGSYEQYF
- | TRBJ2-1 | - | TRBV3-1/TRBV3-2 | TGTGCCAGCAGCCAAGAATGGGACCCCGTCAATGAGCAGTTCTTC | CASSQEWDPVNEQFF
- | TRBJ2-1 | - | TRBV12-2 | TGTGCAAGTCGCTTAGCGACCGGAACCCCCTACAATGAGCAGTTCTTC | CASRLATGTPYNEQFF
- | TRBJ2-7 | - | TRBV7-2 | TGTGCCAGCAGCCCACGGCGGGGGGGGACAGGGGACAACGAGCAGTACTTC | CASSPRRGGTGDNEQYF
- | TRBJ2-1 | - | TRBV7-6 | TGTGCCAGCAGCTCGTCAGTGTACAATGAGCAGTTCTTC | CASSSSVYNEQFF
TRBD2 | TRBJ2-7 | - | TRBV5-3 | TGTGCCAGAAGCCGGACTAGCGGGAGCGACTACGAGCAGTACTTC | CARSRTSGSDYEQYF
TRBD2 | TRBJ2-1 | - | TRBV7-2 | TGTGCCAGCAATATGGGTCTAGCGGGCTACAATGAGCAGTTCTTC | CASNMGLAGYNEQFF
TRBD1 | TRBJ2-1 | - | TRBV3-1/TRBV3-2 | TGTGCCAGCAGCCCCGCGATGGGACAGGGGGCGGATGAGCAGTTCTTC | CASSPAMGQGADEQFF
- | TRBJ2-7 | - | TRBV29-1 | TGCAGCGTTGAAGGGGGAGGAGATCCCTACGAGCAGTACTTC | CSVEGGGDPYEQYF
TRBD2 | TRBJ2-5 | - | TRBV27 | TGTGCCAGCAGTACCACTTACGCGGGGAGGGCCGGGGAGACCCAGTACTTC | CASSTTYAGRAGETQYF
- | TRBJ1-1 | - | TRBV9 | TGTGCCAGCAGCGTAGAATCGAACACTGAAGCTTTCTTT | CASSVESNTEAFF
- | TRBJ1-4 | - | TRBV12-5 | TGTGCTAGTGGCCCGGGCGGCCTTAATGAAAAACTGTTTTTT | CASGPGGLNEKLFF
- | TRBJ1-5 | - | TRBV30 | TGTGCCTGGAGCCCGGGACCAGGCAATCAGCCCCAGCATTTT | CAWSPGPGNQPQHF
- | TRBJ2-3 | - | TRBV7-2 | TGTGCCAGCAGCTTAGTGGGAGCGCGCACAGATACGCAGTATTTT | CASSLVGARTDTQYF
- | TRBJ1-4 | - | TRBV6-1 | TGTGCCAGCAGTGAGGCGGTAGGAACTAATGAAAAACTGTTTTTT | CASSEAVGTNEKLFF